This T cell receptor beta chain originates from a study of T cells after yellow fever vaccination. This clonotype occurred a few times. TCRdb fed the 5' RACE reads into MiXCR, producing one record per CDR3 protein. In the table there are about 350,000 distinct CDR3 sequences, roughly 8% of which are singletons. Germline CDR1 is SQVTM and CDR2 is ANQGSEA. This CDR3 spans 13 amino acids. The V end lost 8 bases, the J end lost 5 bases, and 18 bases lay between the germline ends. The rearrangement links TRBV29-1 to TRBJ2-5, with a possible D match to TRBD2 (7 bases). This receptor was identified in a man aged 18 to 35 who received the YFV17D yellow fever vaccine. The source material was PBMCs, sampled about 49 days after the first yellow fever vaccination. The CDR3 here is CSLGEGGAETQYF. For the CDR3, the DNA is TGCAGCCTGGGGGAGGGGGGCGCGGAGACCCAGTACTTC.